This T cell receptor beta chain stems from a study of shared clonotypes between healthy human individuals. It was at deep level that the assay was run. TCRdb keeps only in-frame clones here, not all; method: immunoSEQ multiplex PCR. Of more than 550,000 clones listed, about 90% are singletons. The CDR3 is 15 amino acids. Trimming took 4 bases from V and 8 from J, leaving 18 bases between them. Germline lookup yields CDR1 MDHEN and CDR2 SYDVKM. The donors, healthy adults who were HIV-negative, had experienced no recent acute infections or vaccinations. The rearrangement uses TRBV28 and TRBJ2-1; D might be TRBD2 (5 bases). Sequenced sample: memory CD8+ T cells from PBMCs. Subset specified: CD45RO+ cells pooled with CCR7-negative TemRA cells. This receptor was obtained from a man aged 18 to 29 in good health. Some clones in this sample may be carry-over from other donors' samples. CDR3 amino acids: CASSSDYDPVHEQFF. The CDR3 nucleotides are TGTGCCAGCAGTTCTGACTATGATCCGGTCCATGAGCAGTTCTTC.